One and the same sample provided the 27 T cell receptor beta chains below, sequenced in a study of human T cells and chemical hapten exposure. Unfractionated whole blood was the source from which total RNA was extracted. TCRdb processed the 5' RACE reads anew with MiXCR; each CDR3 protein has one entry. The data contain 95,000 to 120,000 distinct CDR3 sequences, roughly 19% of them singletons. The receptors were sampled from a human donor in good health.

This clonotype was counted only a few times. The chain couples TRBV3-1 to TRBJ1-1; D remains unclear. Germline V gene data show CDR1 as LGHDT and CDR2 as YNNKEL (reference sequence). Trimming removed 6 bases at V and 7 bases at J, with 15 bases between. The CDR3 sequence is 13 residues long. Written as DNA, the CDR3 is TGTGCCAGCAGACAAATGGGCGGTTTTGAAGCTTTCTTT. Protein sequence: CASRQMGGFEAFF.

This chain links TRBV28 with TRBJ2-7, with D perhaps assigned TRBD1 or TRBD2 (6 bases each). V lost 7 bases and J lost 2, with 15 bases in between. The CDR3 is 14 amino acids. In germline, CDR1 is MDHEN, CDR2 SYDVKM. This chain's CDR3 is CASTPSGEAYEQYF. CDR3 DNA sequence: TGTGCCAGCACTCCCTCAGGGGAGGCCTACGAGCAGTACTTC.

There are a few counts of this clonotype. CDR3 DNA: TGTGCCACCAGTGAAGCAGGGTACTACGAGCAGTACTTC. Translating it yields CATSEAGYYEQYF. The V and J genes are TRBV24-1 and TRBJ2-7, with D possibly TRBD1 on 5 matching bases. Trimming stripped 4 bases from V and 3 bases from J, with 9 bases between. This CDR3 comprises 13 residues. The germline V gene has CDR1 KGHDR and CDR2 SFDVKD.

The chain is built from TRBV6-5 and TRBJ2-3; unclear D gene. The CDR3 consists of 17 residues. Germline values: CDR1 MNHEY, CDR2 SVGAGI. Trimming shortened V by 0 bases and J by 3 bases, and 16 bases separated the two germline ends. The CDR3 DNA sequence: TGTGCCAGCAGTTACTCTTGGACGAGAGCTAGAACAGATACGCAGTATTTT. Amino acid sequence: CASSYSWTRARTDTQYF.

This sequence joins TRBV20-1 and TRBJ2-1, with 7 positions matching TRBD2. V was clipped by 6 bases and J by 5 bases; unmatched bases: 13. The CDR3 has 15 residues. Germline values: CDR1 DFQATT, CDR2 SNEGSKA (reference sequence). The CDR3 region has the DNA TGCAGTGCCGCGGTGACTAGCCAATTTAACAATGAGCAGTTCTTC. Amino acids: CSAAVTSQFNNEQFF.

The V call is TRBV30, the J call TRBJ1-1; 7 bases align to TRBD1. The CDR3 totals 13 residues. Unmatched junction bases numbered 7, after V lost 4 bases and J lost 5 bases. Germline V gene sequence: CDR1 GTSNPN, CDR2 SVGIG (reference sequence). In nucleotides, the CDR3 is TGTGCCTGGAAATGGCAGGGGGTGACTGAAGCTTTCTTT. Translated: CAWKWQGVTEAFF. Based on the CDR3 plus reference TRBV30 and TRBJ1-1, the full variable domain is SQTIHQWPATLVQPVGSPLSLECTVEGTSNPNLYWYRQAAGRGLQLLFYSVGIGQISSEVPQNLSASRPQDRQFILSSKKLLLSDSGFYLCAWKWQGVTEAFFGQGTRLTVV.

Comment on this clonotype: The germline gene is not matched at one end of the junction; a read error may be the cause. V gene TRBV28 combines with J gene TRBJ2-7, with D perhaps TRBD1 or TRBD2 (5 bases each). In germline, CDR1 is MDHEN, CDR2 SYDVKM. CDR3 length: 11 residues. The CDR3 nucleotides read TGTGCCAGCAGTTCCATCGGGGCCCCCGTCTTC. Translating gives CASSSIGAPVF.

The table lists this clonotype with a few counts. The V and J genes are TRBV6-5 and TRBJ1-2, with 7 positions matching TRBD1. Looked up from germline, CDR1 is MNHEY and CDR2 is SVGAGI. CDR3 length equals 15 residues. V shed 4 bases and J 8 bases; nucleotides not matched to a gene: 13. The CDR3 is CASSSTGDPLRGYTF. Here the CDR3 DNA reads TGTGCCAGCAGTTCCACAGGGGATCCATTGAGAGGCTACACCTTC.

V usage is TRBV20-1 and J usage is TRBJ1-5; tentative D call: TRBD1 (6 bases). V gave up 0 bases and J gave up 2 bases, with 11 bases separating them. The germline gives CDR1 DFQATT, CDR2 SNEGSKA (reference sequence). This CDR3 has 15 amino acids. CDR3 sequence (DNA): TGCAGTGCTAGAGAGGGGGCGCGGGGCAATCAGCCCCAGCATTTT. Protein product: CSAREGARGNQPQHF.

This clonotype was counted a single time. This sequence joins TRBV12-3 or TRBV12-4 and TRBJ2-7; a weak D match, TRBD2 (6 bases). V was shortened by 7 bases and J by 0 bases, with 13 bases between the two germline ends. The CDR3 spans 14 residues. The CDR3 coding sequence is TGTGCCAGCACCCCCGCGGGGATCTCCTACGAGCAGTACTTC. Its translation is CASTPAGISYEQYF.

The chain recombines TRBV20-1 with TRBJ2-7; 7 nucleotides agree with TRBD2. The V segment lost 0 bases and the J segment 0 bases; nucleotides outside the gene matches: 23. The germline V gene encodes CDR1 DFQATT and CDR2 SNEGSKA (reference sequence). CDR3 length equals 21 residues. The CDR3 nucleotides read TGCAGTGCTAGAGACGAGCTGGAGTGGCTAGCGGAAAAGAGGGGCTCCTACGAGCAGTACTTC. Its protein is CSARDELEWLAEKRGSYEQYF.

The chain carries TRBV29-1 and TRBJ2-5, with a tentative D call TRBD2 (6 bases). Per the germline V gene, CDR1 is SQVTM and CDR2 is ANQGSEA. The V and J ends lost 8 bases and 5 bases respectively, with 21 bases between them. This CDR3 region has 14 residues. The CDR3 bases are TGCAGCATCCGGGACTCCGTCGGGAGCGAGACCCAGTACTTC. Translated, it gives CSIRDSVGSETQYF. Using reference TRBV29-1 and TRBJ2-5 for the parts outside the CDR3, the full variable domain is SAVISQKPSRDICQRGTSLTIQCQVDSQVTMMFWYRQQPGQSLTLIATANQGSEATYESGFVIDKFPISRPNLTFSTLTVSNMSPEDSSIYLCSIRDSVGSETQYFGPGTRLLVL.

This rearrangement joins TRBV7-9 to TRBJ1-1; 9 bases agree with TRBD1. Germline V gene data show CDR1 as SEHNR and CDR2 as FQNEAQ (reference sequence). The CDR3 spans 16 residues. V shed 4 bases and J 5 bases; nucleotides not matched to a gene: 11. CDR3 loop: CASSSHRGRSWTEAFF. CDR3 sequence (DNA): TGTGCCAGCAGCTCCCACAGGGGGCGAAGTTGGACTGAAGCTTTCTTT. The whole variable domain, filled in from reference TRBV7-9 and TRBJ1-1, reads DTGVSQNPRHKITKRGQNVTFRCDPISEHNRLYWYRQTLGQGPEFLTYFQNEAQLEKSRLLSDRFSAERPKGSFSTLEIQRTEQGDSAMYLCASSSHRGRSWTEAFFGQGTRLTVV.

This clonotype turned up a few times. The CDR3 nucleotides are TGCGCCAGCAGTGAACGACCTAATGAAAAACTGTTTTTT. Protein product: CASSERPNEKLFF. V and J are TRBV10-1 and TRBJ1-4, with D uncertain. Trimming stripped 3 bases from V and 3 bases from J, with 5 bases between. The germline gives CDR1 WNHNN, CDR2 SYGVQD (reference sequence). CDR3 length: 13 amino acids.

The chain recombines TRBV7-9 with TRBJ2-7, with a tentative D call TRBD2 (6 bases). V lost 5 bases and J lost 7, with 18 bases in between. This CDR3 is built from 14 residues. Germline V lookup: CDR1 SEHNR, CDR2 FQNEAQ (reference sequence). The CDR3 region is CASSPQGRAGEQYF. The CDR3 DNA is TGTGCCAGCAGCCCCCAGGGCAGGGCGGGGGAGCAGTACTTC.

The chain carries TRBV9 and TRBJ2-7; the match to TRBD2 covers 9 bases. CDR3 length: 15 amino acids. With V trimmed by 4 bases and J by 2 bases, 7 bases remained unmatched. Germline values: CDR1 SGDLS, CDR2 YYNGEE. CDR3 sequence: CASSSERGDPYEQYF. The CDR3 nucleotides read TGTGCCAGCAGCTCAGAGCGGGGGGATCCCTACGAGCAGTACTTC.

The table lists this clonotype with a few counts. This sequence joins TRBV11-2 and TRBJ1-1; 7 positions agree with TRBD1. The CDR3 covers 18 residues. Germline V lookup: CDR1 SGHAT, CDR2 FQNNGV. V was pared by 4 bases and J by 6 bases, with 20 bases of the junction left unmatched. The CDR3 spells CASSSLRGNRQGVAEAFF. CDR3 in DNA: TGTGCCAGCAGCTCGCTTAGGGGCAACCGTCAGGGGGTCGCTGAAGCTTTCTTT.

J is TRBJ2-7 and V is TRBV9; 8 bases match TRBD2. V was pared by 4 bases and J by 0 bases, with 6 bases of the junction left unmatched. Germline lookup yields CDR1 SGDLS and CDR2 YYNGEE. The CDR3 loop spans 15 amino acids. The CDR3 loop is CASSTSGGSSYEQYF. The DNA for the CDR3 is TGTGCCAGCAGCACTTCGGGGGGGAGCTCCTACGAGCAGTACTTC. Filled out from reference TRBV9 and TRBJ2-7, the complete variable domain reads DSGVTQTPKHLITATGQRVTLRCSPRSGDLSVYWYQQSLDQGLQFLIQYYNGEERAKGNILERFSAQQFPDLHSELNLSSLELGDSALYFCASSTSGGSSYEQYFGPGTRLTVT.

This clonotype showed up just a few times. V and J are TRBV15 and TRBJ2-3, with 11 bases aligning to TRBD2. The junction had 8 bases not matched to a gene; V was cut back by 4 bases and J by 2 bases. The germline CDR1 and CDR2 sequences are LNHNV and YYDKDF (reference sequence). The CDR3 has 17 amino acids. In DNA, the CDR3 is TGTGCCACCAGCAAGTACGGGACTAGCGGAGCCACAGATACGCAGTATTTT. Encoded protein: CATSKYGTSGATDTQYF.

This rearrangement joins TRBV29-1 to TRBJ2-7; 10 bases fit TRBD1. V lost 0 bases, J lost 0 bases, and 5 bases stayed unmatched. Per the germline V gene, CDR1 is SQVTM and CDR2 is ANQGSEA. This CDR3 region has 16 residues. CDR3 DNA: TGCAGCGTTGAAGATCAAGGGGACAGGGGCTCCTACGAGCAGTACTTC. The encoded protein is CSVEDQGDRGSYEQYF.

This clonotype appeared a few times. The rearrangement joins TRBV6-5 to TRBJ1-1; a possible D gene is TRBD1 (5 bases). Trimming shortened V by 2 bases and J by 5 bases, and 12 bases separated the two germline ends. The CDR3 extends over 14 amino acids. Germline CDR1 reads MNHEY; CDR2 reads SVGAGI. CDR3 residues: CASSYGAGITEAFF. CDR3 coding DNA: TGTGCCAGCAGTTACGGGGCAGGGATTACTGAAGCTTTCTTT.

A few counts support this clonotype. V gene TRBV7-9 combines with J gene TRBJ1-1; D is perhaps TRBD1 (5 bases). Germline CDR1 reads SEHNR; CDR2 reads FQNEAQ (reference sequence). CDR3 length equals 14 residues. V lost 2 bases and J lost 1, with 8 bases in between. The DNA for the CDR3 is TGTGCCAGCAGCTTACACGGGGCGAACACTGAAGCTTTCTTT. Amino acid sequence: CASSLHGANTEAFF.

This chain uses TRBV4-1 with TRBJ2-6; D unclear. Germline V CDR1 and CDR2: MGHRA, YSYEKL. Trimming removed 0 bases from V and 4 bases from J, with 13 bases in between. The CDR3 runs to 17 residues. Written as DNA, the CDR3 is TGCGCCAGCAGCCAAGAGCAGAAGTTTTCCGGGGCCAACGTCCTGACTTTC. Protein product: CASSQEQKFSGANVLTF.

The V gene is TRBV12-3 or TRBV12-4, the J gene TRBJ2-3; 7 bases fit TRBD1. Unmatched junction bases numbered 5, after V lost 5 bases and J lost 0 bases. This CDR3 is 15 amino acids long. The chain's CDR3 is CASSRDSPSTDTQYF. CDR3 DNA sequence: TGTGCCAGCAGTCGGGACAGCCCGAGCACAGATACGCAGTATTTT.

The rearrangement uses TRBV5-1 and TRBJ2-4; maybe TRBD1 (6 bases). The CDR3 is made up of 14 amino acids. Per germline, CDR1 SGHRS and CDR2 YFSETQ. Trimming stripped 0 bases from V and 8 bases from J, with 12 bases between. In DNA form, the CDR3 reads TGCGCCAGCAGCTTGGATTTCAGGGGTGACATTCAGTACTTC. Its translation is CASSLDFRGDIQYF.

The chain links TRBV12-3 or TRBV12-4 to TRBJ1-6, with D uncertain. Trimming pared 3 bases from V and 5 bases from J, leaving 8 bases between. This CDR3 has 14 residues. The CDR3 is CASSLGEDNSPLHF. DNA for the CDR3: TGTGCCAGCAGTTTGGGAGAAGATAATTCACCCCTCCACTTT.

This clonotype was seen only a few times. CDR3 coding DNA: TGTGCCAGCAGCTTAGGTCCGTGGACTAGCGAAGAGACCCAGTACTTC. Protein product: CASSLGPWTSEETQYF. The chain has TRBV7-2 and TRBJ2-5; 9 positions agree with TRBD2. This CDR3 is built from 16 residues. In germline, CDR1 is SGHTA, CDR2 FQGNSA. The V gene end was trimmed by 1 base and the J gene end by 3 bases; junction bases not matched to a gene: 6.